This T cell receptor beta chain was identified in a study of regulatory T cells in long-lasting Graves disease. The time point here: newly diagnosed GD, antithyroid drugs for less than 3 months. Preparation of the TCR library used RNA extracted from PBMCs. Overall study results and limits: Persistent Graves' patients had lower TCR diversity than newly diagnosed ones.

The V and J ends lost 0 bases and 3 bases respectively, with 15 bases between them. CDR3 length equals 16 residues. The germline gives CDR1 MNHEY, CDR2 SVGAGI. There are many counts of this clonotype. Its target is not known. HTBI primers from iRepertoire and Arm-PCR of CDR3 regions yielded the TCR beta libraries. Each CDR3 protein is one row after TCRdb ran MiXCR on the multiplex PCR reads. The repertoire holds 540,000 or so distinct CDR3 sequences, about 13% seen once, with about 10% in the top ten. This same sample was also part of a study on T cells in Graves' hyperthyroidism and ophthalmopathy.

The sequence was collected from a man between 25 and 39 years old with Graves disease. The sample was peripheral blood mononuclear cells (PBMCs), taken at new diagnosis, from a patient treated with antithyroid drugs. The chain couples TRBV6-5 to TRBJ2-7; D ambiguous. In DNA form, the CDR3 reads TGTGCCAGCAGTTACTCAGAAAAACCCACCCTCTACGAGCAGTACTTC. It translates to CASSYSEKPTLYEQYF.